This TCR beta chain comes out of a study of blood T cell repertoires in COVID-19. About the research overall: COVID-19 samples from acute and convalescent phases originated in the United States, Italy and Spain. PBMCs, B-cell-depleted T cells, or T cells provided the cDNA or gDNA that made up the material.

In the authors' workflow: Amplifying reference gene primers gave estimates of nucleated cell counts. Sequenced by immunoSEQ multiplex PCR; TCRdb stores in-frame clones only, minus some. Clonal size and the V and J genes are those of that table, whereas D and trimming came from the DNA. Of about 310,000 clones listed, about 90% are singletons. This CDR3 has 17 amino acids. Germline CDR1 SGHAT, CDR2 FQNNGV. The V segment lost 4 bases and the J segment 0 bases; nucleotides outside the gene matches: 8. The sequence came from a woman aged 40 to 50 with COVID-19, enrolled during active disease. This chain links TRBV11-2 with TRBJ2-2, with 7 bases identical to TRBD1. Sequenced: peripheral blood. This chain's CDR3 is CASSSPDRASNTGELFF. Here the CDR3 DNA reads TGTGCCAGCAGCTCACCAGACAGGGCCTCGAACACCGGGGAGCTGTTTTTT.